The 11 T cell receptor beta chains below come from one sample, sequenced in a study of shared T cell receptors in the human thymus. Profiled with immunoSEQ multiplex PCR; TCRdb holds only in-frame clones, not every one. The sample consists of roughly 700,000 clones, approximately 88% of them appearing once. This sample also belongs to another study, concerning human thymus T cells.

Sequencing was done on a sample of thymocytes. These receptors came from a boy less than two years old with a congenital heart defect.

The chain recombines TRBV5-4 with TRBJ2-2; 7 bases line up with TRBD2. The V gene's germline CDR1 is SGHNT and CDR2 YYREEE (reference sequence). The CDR3 runs to 12 residues. Germline trimming cut 10 bases from V and 3 bases from J; bases unmatched to any gene: 3. The CDR3 coding sequence is TGTGCCTGCGGGAGTGACACCGGGGAGCTGTTTTTT. Translating it yields CACGSDTGELFF.

The CDR3 DNA reads TGTGCCAGCAGCTTATCCGGGACTAGCGTAGCGAATGAGCAGTTCTTC. Protein product: CASSLSGTSVANEQFF. The chain uses TRBV7-9 and TRBJ2-1; TRBD2 matches at 10 bases. In germline, CDR1 is SEHNR, CDR2 FQNEAQ (reference sequence). The junction had 8 bases not matched to a gene; V was cut back by 2 bases and J by 7 bases. This CDR3 spans 16 amino acids.

The chain recombines TRBV4-2 with TRBJ2-7; the D gene is possibly TRBD2 (5 bases). V lost 0 bases to trimming and J lost 2 bases, with 20 bases between them. The CDR3 contains 18 residues. CDR1 is LGHNA and CDR2 is YNFKEQ in the germline V gene. CDR3 loop: CASSQDPPPGIGAYEQYF. The CDR3, as DNA: TGTGCCAGCAGCCAAGATCCCCCCCCCGGGATAGGAGCCTACGAGCAGTACTTC.

The chain combines TRBV20-1 with TRBJ1-4, with D unclear. Germline-derived CDR1 and CDR2 are DFQATT and SNEGSKA (reference sequence). The length of the CDR3 is 11 residues. Trimming stripped 2 bases from V and 9 bases from J, with 7 bases between. CDR3 nucleotide sequence: TGCAGTGCTAGATACAACCAAAAACTGTTTTTT. Translation gives CSARYNQKLFF.

In this sample, this clone turned up once. The rearrangement joins TRBV6-1 to TRBJ1-4; D perhaps matches TRBD1 (5 bases). Germline V gene sequence: CDR1 MNHNS, CDR2 SASEGT. Trimming shortened V by 6 bases and J by 0 bases, and 11 bases separated the two germline ends. The CDR3 totals 15 residues. The CDR3 reads CASSVSRATNEKLFF. CDR3 DNA: TGTGCCAGCAGCGTCTCCAGGGCAACTAATGAAAAACTGTTTTTT.

This clone was detected only once. The chain couples TRBV14 to TRBJ2-1; 11 positions agree with TRBD2. After removal of 0 bases from V and 4 bases from J, the junction contained 8 bases not matched to a gene. This CDR3 comprises 18 residues. CDR1 is SGHDN, CDR2 FVKESK, per germline. The CDR3, as DNA: TGTGCCAGCAGCCAAGATTTAGCGGGAGGGCCCTCGTACAATGAGCAGTTCTTC. Translation gives CASSQDLAGGPSYNEQFF.

V and J are TRBV6-6 and TRBJ2-3; 10 bases match TRBD2. The J segment lost 2 bases and the V segment lost 2 bases, leaving 4 bases of the junction unmatched. The CDR3 covers 16 residues. The V gene's germline CDR1 is MNHNY and CDR2 SVGAGI (reference sequence). In DNA form, the CDR3 reads TGTGCCAGCAGTTACGGGACTAGCGACAACACAGATACGCAGTATTTT. This gives the protein CASSYGTSDNTDTQYF.

The V and J genes are TRBV7-3 and TRBJ1-2; TRBD1 might be the D (5 bases). CDR3 length: 15 amino acids. V shed 2 bases and J shed 6 bases, with 16 bases lying between them. CDR1 SGHTA and CDR2 FQGTGA come from the germline V gene. The DNA for the CDR3 is TGTGCCAGCAGCTTAGGACACAGGCAGACGGATGGCTACACCTTC. Protein product: CASSLGHRQTDGYTF.

The J gene is TRBJ2-2, the V gene TRBV5-6; the D is unclear. V gave up 0 bases and J gave up 2 bases, with 8 bases separating them. This CDR3 has 15 residues. The V gene's germline CDR1 is SGHDT and CDR2 YYEEEE. CDR3 DNA: TGTGCCAGCAGCTTGGCCCGGAGAAACACCGGGGAGCTGTTTTTT. The encoded protein is CASSLARRNTGELFF.

This chain links TRBV6-1 with TRBJ2-7, with 11 bases identical to TRBD2. In germline, CDR1 is MNHNS, CDR2 SASEGT. V shed 6 bases and J 2 bases; nucleotides not matched to a gene: 3. This CDR3 region has 14 residues. The CDR3 coding sequence is TGTGCCAGCAGACCGGGACTAGCGGCCTACGAGCAGTACTTC. Amino acids: CASRPGLAAYEQYF.

The J gene is TRBJ2-4, the V gene TRBV29-1; D possibly corresponds to TRBD1 (5 bases). Germline CDR1 is SQVTM and CDR2 is ANQGSEA. Trimming took off 6 bases at V and 6 bases at J, with 15 bases between the two ends. The CDR3 has 13 amino acids. The CDR3 coding sequence is TGCAGCGTCCGCTCAGGGTTAGGAAACATTCAGTACTTC. It yields the protein CSVRSGLGNIQYF.